Listed below are T cell receptor beta chains from one sample, sequenced in a study of CD8+CD57+ T cells in acquired aplastic anemia. TCRdb re-called the reads through MiXCR, storing one row per CDR3 protein. Among about 190,000 distinct CDR3 sequences, roughly half were seen once, and the ten largest hold 16%. The material sequenced was sorted CD4+, CD8+, or CD8+CD57+ T cells (not recorded which) from PBMCs. These TCRs come from a human donor in good health, serving as a control. Each CDR3 is given with its conserved first and last residue. Fields, in order: D gene, CDR3 length, J gene, clone size, V gene, CDR3 DNA, CDR3 protein. The D gene is left open where the match is weak. Rows may omit the clone size; those that give it use once, few, many or a size class.

>TRBD1|12|TRBJ1-1|many|TRBV10-3
TGTGCCATCAGTGTAGACAGGGGGCAAGCTTTCTTT
CAISVDRGQAFF
>NA|14|TRBJ1-1|many|TRBV9
TGTGCCAGCAGCGTCGGGTGGAAGAACACTGAAGCTTTCTTT
CASSVGWKNTEAFF
>NA|12|TRBJ1-5|many|TRBV3-1
TGTGCCAGCAGCCATTCAAGTCAGCCCCAGCATTTT
CASSHSSQPQHF
>NA|15|TRBJ1-5|many|TRBV7-9
TGTGCCAGCAGCTTAGGACAGAATAGCAATCAGCCCCAGCATTTT
CASSLGQNSNQPQHF
>TRBD1|14|TRBJ1-2|once|TRBV15
TGTGCCACCAGCAGTCCCGGGACAGGGGGTGGCTACACCTTC
CATSSPGTGGGYTF
>NA|16|TRBJ2-7|many|TRBV5-1
TGCGCCAGCAGCTTGGCTGGGAGGCAGGGTCTCTACGAGCAGTACTTC
CASSLAGRQGLYEQYF
>NA|14|TRBJ1-2|many|TRBV11-3
TGTGCCAGCAGCTTAGGACCAGGGAACTATGGCTACACCTTC
CASSLGPGNYGYTF
>NA|11|TRBJ2-1|many|TRBV7-7
TGTGCTAGCAGCTCGGGCGGTGAGCAGTTCTTC
CASSSGGEQFF
>NA|13|TRBJ1-2|NA|TRBV25-1
TGTGCCAGCAGTGACGGGACGACCCAAAGCTACACCTTC
CASSDGTTQSYTF
>NA|13|TRBJ2-5|NA|TRBV5-1
TGCGCCAGCAGCGTCGGTACGCCCGAGACCCAGTACTTC
CASSVGTPETQYF
>NA|13|TRBJ2-5|NA|TRBV7-6
TGTGCCAGCAGCCGGGGGCGGGCGGAGACCCAGTACTTC
CASSRGRAETQYF
>NA|12|TRBJ1-2|NA|TRBV7-3
TGTGCCAGCAGCTTACAGTCTCAAACGCACACCTTC
CASSLQSQTHTF
>NA|13|TRBJ1-2|NA|TRBV12-3/TRBV12-4
TGTGCCAGCAGTTTAGGGGCCCACTATGGCTACACCTTC
CASSLGAHYGYTF
>TRBD2|15|TRBJ2-7|once|TRBV10-3
TGTGCCATCAGACTTGAGACTAGCGGGAGTTACGAGCAGTACTTC
CAIRLETSGSYEQYF
>TRBD1|15|TRBJ1-4|many|TRBV14
TGTGCCAGCAGATCCACAGGGGGCGCGTCAGGGAAACTGTTTTTT
CASRSTGGASGKLFF
>NA|12|TRBJ2-7|NA|TRBV2
TGTGCCAGCAGTGTCTACCCCCTCGAGCAGTACTTC
CASSVYPLEQYF
>TRBD1|15|TRBJ1-1|NA|TRBV7-2
TGTGCCAGCAGCTTAGCGCATCAGGGGGTGACTGAAGCTTTCTTT
CASSLAHQGVTEAFF
>NA|14|TRBJ1-2|NA|TRBV25-1
TGTGCCAGCAGTTTAGGATCAGGGAGGAGAGGCTACACCTTC
CASSLGSGRRGYTF
>TRBD1|15|TRBJ1-3|many|TRBV10-3
TGTGCCATCAGTCCTGGGACAGGGGGTGGAAACACCATATATTTT
CAISPGTGGGNTIYF
>NA|14|TRBJ2-1|once|TRBV24-1
TGTGCCACCAGTGATTCGGGACAACTTAATGAGCAGTTCTTC
CATSDSGQLNEQFF
>NA|14|TRBJ1-1|NA|TRBV27
TGTGCCAGCAGTGATTTGTCGGTGAACACTAAAGCTTTCTTT
CASSDLSVNTKAFF
>NA|17|TRBJ1-2|NA|TRBV27
TGTGCCAGCAGTTTCCCCGCGGGGGATCCCCAAATTGAGGGCTACACCTTC
CASSFPAGDPQIEGYTF
>NA|14|TRBJ1-2|NA|TRBV25-1
TGTGCCAGCAGTGCGGGATCTGGCCTCTATGGCTACACCTTC
CASSAGSGLYGYTF
>TRBD1|16|TRBJ1-5|few|TRBV20-1
TGCAGTGCCGACAGGGGACGACGGGTAAGCAATCAGCCCCAGCATTTT
CSADRGRRVSNQPQHF
>NA|13|TRBJ1-2|NA|TRBV24-1
TGTGCCACCAGCGGAGGTCCCTTAGGAGGCTACACCTTC
CATSGGPLGGYTF
>TRBD2|15|TRBJ2-7|NA|TRBV19
TGTGCCAGTAGCCATACTAGCGGAGGTTCCTACGAGCAGTACTTC
CASSHTSGGSYEQYF
>TRBD1|16|TRBJ2-7|many|TRBV7-9
TGTGCCAGCAGCTCATCCGGGACAGGGATGTTCGGCGAGCAGTACTTC
CASSSSGTGMFGEQYF
>TRBD1|18|TRBJ2-1|NA|TRBV7-2
TGTGCCAGCAGCCCGGGGCGGGGAGCCGGGACAGGGAACAATGAGCAGTTCTTC
CASSPGRGAGTGNNEQFF
>NA|16|TRBJ2-5|few|TRBV18
TGTGCCAGCTCACCACTCGCGACAGGCTCTCAAGAGACCCAGTACTTC
CASSPLATGSQETQYF
>NA|13|TRBJ2-5|NA|TRBV29-1
TGCAGCGTTGCTTCCCAGGGGCGAGAGACCCAGTACTTC
CSVASQGRETQYF
>TRBD1|13|TRBJ2-7|NA|TRBV12-3/TRBV12-4
TGTGCCAGCAGCGGGGACAGGGTGGGCGAGCAGTACTTC
CASSGDRVGEQYF
>NA|16|TRBJ1-4|NA|TRBV7-8
TGTGCCAGCAGCGAGGGAGGGACACCGAACGATGAAAAACTGTTTTTT
CASSEGGTPNDEKLFF
>TRBD2|17|TRBJ2-7|NA|TRBV5-4
TGTGCCAGCAGCTTGGGGGGGACTAGCGGGGGGACCTACGAGCAGTACTTC
CASSLGGTSGGTYEQYF
>TRBD1|14|TRBJ1-3|few|TRBV15
TGTGCCACCAGCAGAGGACAGGGAGGGAACACCATATATTTT
CATSRGQGGNTIYF
>NA|17|TRBJ2-2|many|TRBV19
TGTGCCAGTAGGGGTCAGGGGCCCCTTATTTTCACCGGGGAGCTGTTTTTT
CASRGQGPLIFTGELFF
>NA|14|TRBJ1-1|once|TRBV15
TGTGCCACCAGCAGTCAGCGGGATAACACTGAAGCTTTCTTT
CATSSQRDNTEAFF
>NA|16|TRBJ1-2|many|TRBV14
TGTGCCAGCAGCCAGGGTACAGCCTATGTTAACTATGGCTACACCTTC
CASSQGTAYVNYGYTF
>TRBD1|15|TRBJ1-2|NA|TRBV19
TGTGCCAGTAGTCCTAAGGGGGCGGGGGCTTATGGCTACACCTTC
CASSPKGAGAYGYTF
>NA|13|TRBJ2-7|many|TRBV20-1
TGCAGTGCTAGAATTGGACAGTTATACGAGCAGTACTTC
CSARIGQLYEQYF
>NA|14|TRBJ2-1|NA|TRBV7-3
TGTGCCAGCAGCTTAAATCCTAGCTACGATGAGCAGTTCTTC
CASSLNPSYDEQFF
>NA|16|TRBJ1-1|NA|TRBV19
TGTGCCAGTGGAGAGGCGCATCTAAGCAGGAACACTGAAGCTTTCTTT
CASGEAHLSRNTEAFF
>TRBD1|15|TRBJ1-4|NA|TRBV20-1
TGCAGTGCTAGACAGGGGGTGACAGGTATTGAAAAACTGTTTTTT
CSARQGVTGIEKLFF
>NA|13|TRBJ1-2|NA|TRBV18
TGTGCCAGCTCACGAGGACGGGAAAGTGGCTACACCTTC
CASSRGRESGYTF
>TRBD1|16|TRBJ2-3|few|TRBV15
TGTGCCACCAGCAGAGATCCGGGACAGGGGCAAGATACGCAGTATTTT
CATSRDPGQGQDTQYF
>NA|16|TRBJ2-6|NA|TRBV7-2
TGTGCCAGCAGCTTTAGCGGAGGGACGGGGGCCAACGTCCTGACTTTC
CASSFSGGTGANVLTF
>NA|12|TRBJ2-7|NA|TRBV19
TGTGCCAGTAGTTTTAGGGGCGACGAGCAGTACTTC
CASSFRGDEQYF
>NA|15|TRBJ1-2|NA|TRBV20-1
TGCAGTGCTAGTATTCCGCCAAGCTTAAACTATGGCTACACCTTC
CSASIPPSLNYGYTF
>TRBD2|14|TRBJ2-7|NA|TRBV7-7
TGTGCTAGCACGCCGGGACTAGCGGCCTACGAGCAGTACTTC
CASTPGLAAYEQYF
>TRBD2|14|TRBJ2-5|NA|TRBV25-1
TGTGCCAGCAGTGAATTCTGGCGGGGGGAGACCCAGTACTTC
CASSEFWRGETQYF
>TRBD2|15|TRBJ2-1|NA|TRBV9
TGTGCCAGCAGCGTAGAGGAGCGGGGGGGCCCAGGGCAGTTCTTC
CASSVEERGGPGQFF
>TRBD2|15|TRBJ2-7|many|TRBV20-1
TGCAGTGCTATTTCCGGGACTAGCGGAACCTACGAGCAGTACTTC
CSAISGTSGTYEQYF
>NA|16|TRBJ1-6|NA|TRBV20-1
TGCAGTGCCCATAGTGGCGACAAACTAAACTATTCACCCCTCCACTTT
CSAHSGDKLNYSPLHF
>TRBD2|15|TRBJ2-1|NA|TRBV5-1
TGCGCCAGCAGCCACGGGACTAGCGGGGAGGGGGAGCAGTTCTTC
CASSHGTSGEGEQFF
>NA|15|TRBJ2-3|NA|TRBV7-2
TGTGCCAGCAGCCCAGCCCTAGGGGGTACAGATACGCAGTATTTT
CASSPALGGTDTQYF
>NA|13|TRBJ1-5|many|TRBV19
TGTGCCAGTACCCCATATGGGGGTCAGCCCCAGCATTTT
CASTPYGGQPQHF